The next 19 T cell receptor beta chains were all read from a single sample in a study of T cells of healthy individuals. TCRdb used MiXCR to reprocess the 5' RACE reads, holding one entry per CDR3 protein. The table records around 90,000 distinct CDR3 sequences, about 5% of them present only once. These receptors originate from a female donor in good health.

This clonotype was counted a few times. V usage is TRBV11-3 and J usage is TRBJ2-1; 10 bases are a match to TRBD2. Germline V gene sequence: CDR1 SGHNT, CDR2 YENEEA. The CDR3 is 16 residues long. The V gene end was trimmed by 5 bases and the J gene end by 7 bases; junction bases not matched to a gene: 11. In nucleotides, the CDR3 is TGTGCCAGCAGCGCTCCAGCTAGCGGGAGATTGAATGAGCAGTTCTTC. Its protein is CASSAPASGRLNEQFF.

This clonotype was detected a few times. The rearrangement uses TRBV18 and TRBJ1-2; 8 bases fit TRBD1. The CDR3 runs to 13 residues. Germline V gene data show CDR1 as KGHSH and CDR2 as LQKENI. J lost 8 bases, V lost 4 bases, and 6 bases had no gene match. The CDR3 sequence is CASSLGQVSGYTF. CDR3 bases: TGTGCCAGCTCACTGGGACAGGTGAGCGGCTACACCTTC.

This chain uses TRBV18 with TRBJ2-1, with D unclear. Germline-derived CDR1 and CDR2 are KGHSH and LQKENI. The CDR3 length is 12 residues. The V end was cut by 2 bases, the J end by 9 bases, with 8 bases between. This chain's CDR3 is CASSPSQVEQFF. The CDR3 region has the DNA TGTGCCAGCTCACCATCGCAGGTTGAGCAGTTCTTC.

This clonotype has at least ten counts. The chain joins TRBV4-1 to TRBJ2-7; 10 bases are a match to TRBD2. This CDR3 comprises 15 residues. Trimming took 3 bases from V and 2 from J; bases not matched to a gene: 4. Germline loops: CDR1 MGHRA, CDR2 YSYEKL. The CDR3 bases are TGCGCCAGCAGCCAGGAAACTAGCGGGGCCTACGAGCAGTACTTC. Translation: CASSQETSGAYEQYF.

About this clonotype itself: A much larger clone differs by one base, so this may be a read error. The V call is TRBV21-1, the J call TRBJ2-5; the table's D call TRBD1 went unverified against the DNA. TRBV21-1 is recorded as a pseudogene. This CDR3 region has 16 residues. The CDR3 DNA reads TGTGACAGCAGCAAGGGCGGACAGGTGTCTCAAGAGACCCAGTACTTC. Translation: CDSSKGGQVSQETQYF.

This clonotype has just a few counts. The chain recombines TRBV28 with TRBJ2-7; TRBD2 might be the D (6 bases). The CDR3 sequence is 15 residues long. From germline, CDR1 is MDHEN and CDR2 SYDVKM. Trimming removed 4 bases from V and 0 bases from J, with 13 bases in between. The CDR3 DNA reads as TGTGCCAGCAGTTCCGGGACTCCTAACTCCTACGAGCAGTACTTC. Translating it yields CASSSGTPNSYEQYF.

This clonotype was seen at least ten times. CDR3 sequence reads: CASSLNSPEQFF. CDR3 sequence (DNA): TGTGCCAGCAGCTTGAATTCGCCTGAGCAGTTCTTC. The V call is TRBV5-4, the J call TRBJ2-1; D is ambiguous. Trimming removed 1 base from V and 9 bases from J, with 8 bases in between. Germline values: CDR1 SGHNT, CDR2 YYREEE (reference sequence). The CDR3 covers 12 residues.

Only a few counts were recorded for this clonotype. V gene TRBV29-1 combines with J gene TRBJ2-5, with 12 bases matching TRBD2. This CDR3 region has 17 residues. Unmatched junction bases numbered 17, after V lost 7 bases and J lost 5 bases. CDR1 is SQVTM and CDR2 is ANQGSEA in the germline V gene. CDR3 bases: TGCAGCGCTTGGACTAGCGGGAAGAGTATGATAAGGGAGACCCAGTACTTC. Protein: CSAWTSGKSMIRETQYF.

This clonotype was seen ten or more times. The rearrangement uses TRBV27 and TRBJ2-1; 12 bases are shared with TRBD2. After removal of 5 bases from V and 6 bases from J, the junction contained 8 bases not matched to a gene. Germline assignment: CDR1 MNHEY and CDR2 SMNVEV (reference sequence). The length of the CDR3 is 16 residues. Here the CDR3 reads CASSTRTSGTINEQFF. The CDR3 DNA reads TGTGCCAGCAGTACCCGGACTAGCGGGACCATCAATGAGCAGTTCTTC.

The chain carries TRBV6-6 and TRBJ1-5; TRBD1 is a possible D gene (5 bases). CDR1 and CDR2 (germline): MNHNY, SVGAGI (reference sequence). V gave up 2 bases and J gave up 0 bases, with 5 bases separating them. This CDR3 comprises 14 residues. The CDR3, as DNA: TGTGCCAGCAGTTACGACAGTAGCAATCAGCCCCAGCATTTT. Translating it yields CASSYDSSNQPQHF.

This chain joins TRBV4-1 and TRBJ2-1; the match to TRBD2 covers 12 bases. The V segment lost 1 base and the J segment 0 bases; nucleotides outside the gene matches: 10. CDR3 length: 20 residues. Per the germline V gene, CDR1 is MGHRA and CDR2 is YSYEKL. Here the CDR3 DNA reads TGCGCCAGCAGCCAAGGGAGACTAGCGGGAGCTACTAGCTCCTACAATGAGCAGTTCTTC. It specifies CASSQGRLAGATSSYNEQFF.

This clonotype occurred many times. The chain combines TRBV6-2 or TRBV6-3 with TRBJ2-1, with D maybe TRBD2 (6 bases). Trimming took off 5 bases at V and 7 bases at J, with 12 bases between the two ends. The length of the CDR3 is 13 residues. Germline V gene lookup returns CDR1 MNHEY and CDR2 SVGEGT. For the CDR3, the DNA is TGTGCCAGCAGTGAACGGGAGACGAATGAGCAGTTCTTC. Its protein product is CASSERETNEQFF.

This clonotype came up a few times. The chain joins TRBV7-9 to TRBJ2-3; 10 nucleotides align to TRBD1. The junction had 7 bases not matched to a gene; V was cut back by 6 bases and J by 4 bases. The CDR3 totals 15 residues. Germline lookup yields CDR1 SEHNR and CDR2 FQNEAQ (reference sequence). The CDR3 here is CASRGDRGIADTQYF. Here the CDR3 DNA reads TGTGCCAGCAGGGGGGACAGGGGTATTGCAGATACGCAGTATTTT. Looking up the rest from reference TRBV7-9 and TRBJ2-3 gives the full variable domain: DTGVSQNPRHKITKRGQNVTFRCDPISEHNRLYWYRQTLGQGPEFLTYFQNEAQLEKSRLLSDRFSAERPKGSFSTLEIQRTEQGDSAMYLCASRGDRGIADTQYFGPGTRLTVL.

The table lists this clonotype with many counts. This CDR3 is CASTRDRDNSPLHF. The CDR3 DNA reads TGTGCCAGCACCCGGGACAGGGATAATTCACCCCTCCACTTT. The chain joins TRBV12-3 or TRBV12-4 to TRBJ1-6; 9 bases are a match to TRBD1. V gave up 7 bases and J gave up 5 bases; unmatched junction bases: 3. The CDR3 runs 14 residues.

This clonotype was found many times. In nucleotides, the CDR3 is TGTGCCAGCGGGGGCGGAGGCGACAAACTGTTTTTT. It encodes CASGGGGDKLFF. The chain employs TRBV6-1 and TRBJ1-4; D may be TRBD1 (6 bases). Germline-derived CDR1 and CDR2 are MNHNS and SASEGT. V lost 8 bases to trimming and J lost 11 bases, with 15 bases between them. CDR3 length equals 12 residues.

The CDR3 DNA reads TGTGCCGTCCGGGACAGGCTTACATCACCCCTCCACTTT. This gives the protein CAVRDRLTSPLHF. The chain uses TRBV27 and TRBJ1-6, with TRBD1 matching over 8 bases. The length of the CDR3 is 13 residues. Germline assignment: CDR1 MNHEY and CDR2 SMNVEV (reference sequence). V lost 11 bases and J lost 10; bases outside the gene matches: 10.

V and J are TRBV11-2 and TRBJ1-2; D may be TRBD1 (5 bases). Trimming shortened V by 0 bases and J by 5 bases, and 10 bases separated the two germline ends. Germline CDR1 SGHAT, CDR2 FQNNGV. CDR3 length: 14 amino acids. The CDR3 sequence: CASSLEGGPYGYTF. Here the CDR3 DNA reads TGTGCCAGCAGCTTAGAGGGGGGACCTTATGGCTACACCTTC.

This clonotype was detected only a few times. V gene TRBV29-1 combines with J gene TRBJ2-3; 8 bases line up with TRBD2. V dropped 3 bases and J dropped 0; count of bases not matched to a gene: 2. The germline V gene encodes CDR1 SQVTM and CDR2 ANQGSEA. This CDR3 has 14 amino acids. For the CDR3, the DNA is TGCAGCGTTGATCCTAGCGGGAGCACAGATACGCAGTATTTT. It yields the protein CSVDPSGSTDTQYF.

The V and J genes are TRBV29-1 and TRBJ2-2, with D maybe TRBD2 (7 bases). This CDR3 has 15 amino acids. Germline V CDR1 and CDR2: SQVTM, ANQGSEA. V dropped 6 bases and J dropped 0 bases, with 14 bases sitting between them. CDR3 coding DNA: TGCAGCGTGGGGGGGCGGAACGCGAACACCGGGGAGCTGTTTTTT. It specifies CSVGGRNANTGELFF.